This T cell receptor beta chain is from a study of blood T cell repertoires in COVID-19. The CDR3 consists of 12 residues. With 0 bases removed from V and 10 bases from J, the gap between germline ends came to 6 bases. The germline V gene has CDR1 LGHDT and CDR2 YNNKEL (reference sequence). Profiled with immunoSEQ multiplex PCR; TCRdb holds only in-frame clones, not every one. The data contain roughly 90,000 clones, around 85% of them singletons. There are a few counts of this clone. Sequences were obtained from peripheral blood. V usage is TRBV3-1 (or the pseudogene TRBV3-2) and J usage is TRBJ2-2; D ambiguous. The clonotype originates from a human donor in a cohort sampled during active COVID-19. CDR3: CASSQDLLELFF. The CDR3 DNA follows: TGTGCCAGCAGCCAAGATCTCTTGGAGCTGTTTTTT.